This entry features one T cell receptor (beta chain) sequence. This clonotype was counted between two and nine times. Its cognate antigen has yet to be identified. Base quality data are lacking; no much larger clone is found one base away. Systemically healthy Caucasian individuals from Russia, approximately 39 in total and aged roughly 6 to 95 years, were included as donors. About 9.1 milliliters of peripheral blood were collected from each donor into EDTA-treated Vacutainer tubes. Ficoll-Paque density-gradient centrifugation was used to isolate PBMCs, with at least 6 million per sample. Trizol reagent was used to extract total RNA from the PBMCs, yielding at least 5 micrograms per sample. Naive CD45RAhigh/CD27high T cell percentages were measured by flow cytometry on a PBMC aliquot from every donor. The data originate from a study of blood T cells in healthy people across ages (dated by TCRdb to between 2014 and 2017). About the investigation overall: In model experiments, roughly one uniquely barcoded TCR beta cDNA molecule per two T cells was captured by template switching. The study measured age-related changes in TCR beta repertoire diversity using deep sequencing normalized with unique cDNA molecular identifiers. Four age groups were formed from the donors: young (average 16 years), middle-aged (just under 40), aged (more than 55) and long-lived (around 80). To avoid experimental bias, donors of different ages were randomly spread across the sequencing lanes. For two donors (one aged 18 to 29 and one aged 80 or older), the study analyzed two additional independent replicas of 1 million unique cDNA reads from the same blood draw. Findings and caveats that apply to the study as a whole: Because profiling used bulk unsorted PBMCs, naive and antigen-experienced compartments could not be compared conclusively. Because donor CMV infection status was unknown, age-related changes in expanded clonotypes were potentially confounded. Estimates of total diversity from one million sequenced T cells were regarded as lower bounds and underestimates. Observed TCR beta diversity correlated strongly with the percentage of naive T cells measured by flow cytometry. As age increased, observed TCR beta diversity per million T cells dropped in a roughly linear way, and a significant reduction was already evident by age around 41. Compared with the aged group, more naive CD4+ T cells, fewer expanded clones and increased TCR diversity were shown by the long-lived group, suggesting age selection.

The CDR3, cysteine through phenylalanine, is 11 amino acids long. Left in the record is the CDR3 DNA by itself, 33 bases read in frame from the first base. At the junction V is shortened by 0 bases and J by 4 bases, with 0 bases in between. CDR1 LNHNV and CDR2 YYDKDF were looked up in the germline V gene (reference sequence). Library preparation was by 5' RACE. The instrument given in TCRdb is Illumina HiSeq 2500. A second about 7 to 12 cycle PCR used a sample-barcoded 5' primer and a J-beta primer mix. A unique molecular identifier was introduced onto each TCR beta cDNA molecule by a template-switch 5' adaptor carrying 12 random nucleotides. Each sample yielded at least 2.5 million CDR3-containing paired-end reads. First-strand cDNA synthesis was performed from all RNA using the Mint cDNA synthesis kit, with priming by a TRBC-specific oligonucleotide. Following uracil-DNA glycosylase treatment, a first 18-cycle PCR with universal primers M1SS and BC2_uni_R was performed on all cDNA. Concerning the study's data processing: For normalization, 1 million high-quality reads were randomly selected from each sample, with every read carrying a distinct molecular identifier. Instead of being binned into consensus sequences, reads with shared molecular identifiers were discarded. MiTCR, set to a Q25 quality threshold and the strictest error-elimination algorithm, was used for CDR3 identification, clonotype clustering and error correction. A nonparametric unseen species model with Euler transformation was used to estimate lower-bound total TCR beta diversity. Using fastp trimming at Q25 and MiXCR clonotype assembly, TCRdb reanalyzed the public sequencing data and kept in-frame beta chains. Rows with one shared CDR3 protein collapse into an entry with the most common genes and DNA. TCRdb, rather than the study authors, made the V and J calls. In this sample the table shows around 1,000,000 distinct CDR3 sequences, 30% to 40% of which occur a single time. The ten top clones hold around 12% of the sample.

Sequenced material: blood. The chain was built from TRBV15 and TRBJ2-5; no D segment can be confidently identified. The receptor's source is a man between 18 and 29 years old in good health. For the CDR3, the sequence is CATSREETQYF. In nucleotide form, the sequence is TGTGCCACCAGCAGAGAAGAGACCCAGTACTTC.